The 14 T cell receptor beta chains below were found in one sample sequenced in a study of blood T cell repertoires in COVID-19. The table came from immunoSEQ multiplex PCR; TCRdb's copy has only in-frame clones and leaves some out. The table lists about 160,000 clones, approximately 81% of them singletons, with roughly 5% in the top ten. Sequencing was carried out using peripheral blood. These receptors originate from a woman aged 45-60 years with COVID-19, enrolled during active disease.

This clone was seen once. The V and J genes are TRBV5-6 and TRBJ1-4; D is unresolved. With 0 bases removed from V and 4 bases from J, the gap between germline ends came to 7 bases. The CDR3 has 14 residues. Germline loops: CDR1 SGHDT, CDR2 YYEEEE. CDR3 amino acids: CASSLAGFNEKLFF. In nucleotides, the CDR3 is TGTGCCAGCAGCTTGGCGGGGTTTAATGAAAAACTGTTTTTT.

The CDR3 reads CAIKTGQGINEQFF. CDR3 coding DNA: TGTGCCATAAAGACGGGACAGGGTATAAATGAGCAGTTCTTC. V gene TRBV10-3 combines with J gene TRBJ2-1; 9 bases map to TRBD1. V dropped 9 bases and J dropped 7; count of bases not matched to a gene: 10. The CDR3 consists of 14 residues. Germline CDR1 is ENHRY and CDR2 is SYGVKD.

DNA for the CDR3: TGTGCCAGCAGTTTATCAGGCTGGTGGGGGACAGGGCCGGTGGCTTTCTTT. This encodes CASSLSGWWGTGPVAFF. This chain connects TRBV28 to TRBJ1-1, with TRBD1 matching over 9 bases. The CDR3 spans 17 residues. CDR1 and CDR2 (germline): MDHEN, SYDVKM. J lost 11 bases, V lost 1 base, and 17 bases had no gene match.

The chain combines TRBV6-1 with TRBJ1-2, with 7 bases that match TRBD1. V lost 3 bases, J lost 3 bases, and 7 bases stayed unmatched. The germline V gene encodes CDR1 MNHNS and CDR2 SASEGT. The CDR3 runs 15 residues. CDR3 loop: CASSDRGIGYYGYTF. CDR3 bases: TGTGCCAGCAGTGACAGGGGGATCGGGTACTATGGCTACACCTTC.

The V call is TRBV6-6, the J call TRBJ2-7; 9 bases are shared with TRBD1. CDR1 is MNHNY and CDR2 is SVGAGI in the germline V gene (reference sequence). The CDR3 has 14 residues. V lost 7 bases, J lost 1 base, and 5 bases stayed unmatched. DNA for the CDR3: TGTGCCAGCACCTGGGACAGGGTGTCCTACGAGCAGTACTTC. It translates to CASTWDRVSYEQYF.

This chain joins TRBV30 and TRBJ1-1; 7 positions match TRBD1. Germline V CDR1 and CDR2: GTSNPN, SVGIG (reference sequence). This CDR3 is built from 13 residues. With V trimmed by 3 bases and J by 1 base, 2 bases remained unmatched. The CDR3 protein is CAWRRQGNTEAFF. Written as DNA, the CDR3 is TGTGCCTGGAGGAGACAGGGGAACACTGAAGCTTTCTTT.

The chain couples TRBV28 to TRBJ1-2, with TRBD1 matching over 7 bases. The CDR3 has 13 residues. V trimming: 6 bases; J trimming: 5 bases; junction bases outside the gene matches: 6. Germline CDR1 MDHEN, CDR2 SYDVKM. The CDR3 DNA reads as TGTGCCAGCAGAGACGGGACAGATTATGGCTACACCTTC. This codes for CASRDGTDYGYTF.

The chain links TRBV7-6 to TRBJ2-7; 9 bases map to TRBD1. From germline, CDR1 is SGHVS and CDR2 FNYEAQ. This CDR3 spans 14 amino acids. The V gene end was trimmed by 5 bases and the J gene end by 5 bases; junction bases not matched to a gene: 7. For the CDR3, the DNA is TGTGCCAGCAGCGCCCGGGACAGGGTCGACGAGCAGTACTTC. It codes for CASSARDRVDEQYF.

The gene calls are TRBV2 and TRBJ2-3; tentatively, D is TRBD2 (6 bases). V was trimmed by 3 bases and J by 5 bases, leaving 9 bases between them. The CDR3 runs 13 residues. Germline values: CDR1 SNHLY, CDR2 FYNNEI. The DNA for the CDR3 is TGTGCCAGCAGTGACGTGGGGGGAGATACGCAGTATTTT. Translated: CASSDVGGDTQYF.

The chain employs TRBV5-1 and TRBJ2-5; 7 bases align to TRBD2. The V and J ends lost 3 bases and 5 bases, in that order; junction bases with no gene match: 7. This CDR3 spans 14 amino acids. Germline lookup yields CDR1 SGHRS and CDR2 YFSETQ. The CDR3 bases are TGCGCCAGCAGCTCAGACGGGAGGATGGAGACCCAGTACTTC. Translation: CASSSDGRMETQYF.

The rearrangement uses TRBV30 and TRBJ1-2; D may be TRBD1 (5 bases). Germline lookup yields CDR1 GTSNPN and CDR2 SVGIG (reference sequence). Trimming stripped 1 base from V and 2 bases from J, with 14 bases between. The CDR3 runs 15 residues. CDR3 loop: CAWSESQGLNYGYTF. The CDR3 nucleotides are TGTGCCTGGAGTGAATCTCAGGGTCTGAACTATGGCTACACCTTC.

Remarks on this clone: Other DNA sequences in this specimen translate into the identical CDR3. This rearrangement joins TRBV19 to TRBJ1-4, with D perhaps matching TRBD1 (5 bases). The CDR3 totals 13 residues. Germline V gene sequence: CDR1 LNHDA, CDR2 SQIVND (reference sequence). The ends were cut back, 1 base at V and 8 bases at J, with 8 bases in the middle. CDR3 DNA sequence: TGTGCCAGTAGTATAGGGGGCAGCGAAAAACTGTTTTTT. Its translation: CASSIGGSEKLFF.

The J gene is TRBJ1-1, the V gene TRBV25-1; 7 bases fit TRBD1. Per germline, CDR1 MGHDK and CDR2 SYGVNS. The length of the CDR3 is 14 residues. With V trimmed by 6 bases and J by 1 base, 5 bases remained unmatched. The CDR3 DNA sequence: TGTGCCAGCAGCAGGGACAGCCCGAACACTGAAGCTTTCTTT. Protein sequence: CASSRDSPNTEAFF.

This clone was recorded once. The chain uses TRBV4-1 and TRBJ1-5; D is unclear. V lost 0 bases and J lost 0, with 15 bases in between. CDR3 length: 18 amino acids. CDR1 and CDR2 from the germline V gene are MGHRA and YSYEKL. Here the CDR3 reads CASSQDWAVDLSNQPQHF. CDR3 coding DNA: TGCGCCAGCAGCCAAGACTGGGCAGTTGACCTTAGCAATCAGCCCCAGCATTTT.